This TCR beta chain was sequenced during a study of blood T cell repertoires in COVID-19 (dated by TCRdb to about 2020). Turning to the overall study: Collaborator samples came from the United States, Italy and Spain and covered acute and convalescent phases of COVID-19. The prospective study material was composed of cDNA or gDNA derived from T cells, B-cell-depleted T cells, or PBMCs. Deeply sampled blood TCRbeta repertoires from subjects exposed to, actively infected with, or recovered from COVID-19 were included in the dataset. The repertoires were released in a freely available public database meant as a resource for research on the immune response to SARS-CoV-2. The samples were drawn from two sources: the first 160 participants of the ongoing ImmuneRACE study, and 1,254 subjects contributed by 6 global collaborators. Nearly every sample came with metadata listing a de-identified subject ID, COVID-19 status, age in years and sex. Where available, HLA class I and class II types were taken from metadata supplied by the sample provider and were not determined by assay-based typing.

At one collaborating source in Seattle, patients were enrolled during active infection and were followed longitudinally through the course of disease. Collaborating institutions collected whole blood in K2EDTA tubes following their own protocols. For TCRbeta analysis, collaborators shipped samples in one of three forms: frozen whole blood, isolated PBMCs, or DNA extracted from either of those sample types. Concerning this clone: No cognate antigen has been identified for it. No per-base quality is available; no much larger clone lies one base away.

TCRbeta CDR3 regions were amplified from genomic DNA by means of the immunoSEQ Assay, a bias-controlled multiplex PCR. Regarding the original processing steps: The number of nucleated cells in each sample was estimated from the amplification of reference gene primers within the assay. To quantify the absolute abundance of each unique TCRbeta CDR3 rearrangement, sequence reads were collapsed and filtered. For each sample, productive Simpson clonality was calculated as the square root of Simpson's diversity index over productive rearrangements. Here the immuneACCESS table is served through TCRdb, limited to in-frame sequences with V and J called. Missing clones are a known gap in these copies; in checked studies unresolved V genes cover under half, and the rest lacks a known reason. For V, J and clone size, that table is used; D and trimming come from the DNA. In all, the sample holds hundreds of thousands of clones, and 81% of those were seen once. Together, the top ten hold roughly 8% of the sample.

Paper-wide results and their limitations: How much clinical and demographic metadata was included differed by source and by participant, and the metadata was provided uncurated.

Measured from the cysteine to the phenylalanine, the CDR3 is 14 residues long. Solely the CDR3 DNA is kept, with 42 bases framed from the first base. In the germline V gene (reference sequence), CDR1 corresponds to LNHDA and CDR2 to SQIVND. Trimming takes 7 bases from V and 2 bases from J, and the germline ends sit 14 bases apart. The sequence derives from an elderly woman with COVID-19, enrolled during active disease. Recombination connected TRBV19 to TRBJ1-2; the best D guess is TRBD1, with 5 bases matching. The sample was peripheral blood. Here is the DNA: TGTGCCAGTACCCCAGGGAGGGCAAACTATGGCTACACCTTC. Protein translation: CASTPGRANYGYTF.